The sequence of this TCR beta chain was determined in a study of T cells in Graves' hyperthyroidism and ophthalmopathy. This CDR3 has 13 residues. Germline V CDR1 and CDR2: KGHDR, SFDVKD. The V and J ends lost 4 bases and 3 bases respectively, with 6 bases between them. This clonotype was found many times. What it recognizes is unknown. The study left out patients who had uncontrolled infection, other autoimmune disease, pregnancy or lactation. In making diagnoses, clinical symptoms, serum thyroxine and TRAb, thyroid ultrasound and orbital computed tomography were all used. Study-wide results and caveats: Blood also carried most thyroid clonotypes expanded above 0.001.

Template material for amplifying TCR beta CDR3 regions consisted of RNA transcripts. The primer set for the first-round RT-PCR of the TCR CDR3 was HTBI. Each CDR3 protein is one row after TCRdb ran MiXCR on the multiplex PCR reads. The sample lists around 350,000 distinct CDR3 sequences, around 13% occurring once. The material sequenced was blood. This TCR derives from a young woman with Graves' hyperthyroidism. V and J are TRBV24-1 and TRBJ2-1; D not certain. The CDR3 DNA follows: TGTGCCACCAGTGAGTACGGCTACAATGAGCAGTTCTTC. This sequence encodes CATSEYGYNEQFF.